These 15 T cell receptor beta chains were all obtained from the same sample, sequenced in a study of blood T cell repertoires in COVID-19. Assay used: immunoSEQ multiplex PCR; TCRdb lists only in-frame clones, some missing. The data contain approximately 320,000 clones, nearly 90% of them seen just once; the ten biggest clones take up 11%. The specimen was peripheral blood. The receptors were sampled from a woman in her 30s with COVID-19, enrolled during active disease.

Details on this clone: The sample holds other DNA sequences that translate to the same CDR3. V is TRBV5-6 and J is TRBJ2-7; 9 bases map to TRBD2. The CDR3 covers 16 residues. V gave up 7 bases and J gave up 3 bases; unmatched junction bases: 14. Germline lookup yields CDR1 SGHDT and CDR2 YYEEEE. The CDR3 here is CASALAAGGISYEQYF. The CDR3 DNA is TGTGCCAGCGCGCTGGCCGCGGGGGGGATTAGCTACGAGCAGTACTTC.

This chain connects TRBV5-5 to TRBJ1-4; possible D gene TRBD1, 5 bases. Germline V gives CDR1 SGHKS, CDR2 YYEKEE (reference sequence). CDR3 length equals 14 residues. Trimming took off 2 bases at V and 6 bases at J, with 11 bases between the two ends. The CDR3 coding sequence is TGTGCCAGCAGCTTCACTACACAGGATGAAAAACTGTTTTTT. The encoded protein is CASSFTTQDEKLFF.

V gene TRBV27 combines with J gene TRBJ1-5; 11 nucleotides align to TRBD1. V trimming: 0 bases; J trimming: 3 bases; junction bases outside the gene matches: 4. The CDR3 totals 17 residues. Germline CDR1 reads MNHEY; CDR2 reads SMNVEV (reference sequence). CDR3: CASSLSRDRGYNQPQHF. CDR3 coding DNA: TGTGCCAGCAGTTTATCCCGGGACAGGGGGTACAATCAGCCCCAGCATTTT.

This chain uses TRBV3-1 (or the pseudogene TRBV3-2) with TRBJ2-5, with D tentatively TRBD2 (5 bases). The germline V and J ends were trimmed by 0 bases and 4 bases, with 12 bases remaining between them. Looked up from germline, CDR1 is LGHDT and CDR2 is YNNKEL (reference sequence). The CDR3 runs 15 residues. The CDR3 region is CASSQDRGWGETQYF. The CDR3 coding sequence is TGTGCCAGCAGCCAAGATCGGGGTTGGGGAGAGACCCAGTACTTC.

The J gene is TRBJ2-1, the V gene TRBV29-1; the match to TRBD2 covers 8 bases. Germline V CDR1 and CDR2: SQVTM, ANQGSEA. The CDR3 runs to 16 residues. The J segment lost 8 bases and the V segment lost 4 bases, leaving 16 bases of the junction unmatched. CDR3 nucleotide sequence: TGCAGCGTTGTCCCCTTAGCGGGGACCTTAGGGGATGAGCAGTTCTTC. Amino acid sequence: CSVVPLAGTLGDEQFF.

The rearrangement uses TRBV27 and TRBJ1-6; D is undetermined. The CDR3 consists of 13 residues. Germline assignment: CDR1 MNHEY and CDR2 SMNVEV (reference sequence). Deletions cut 4 bases from V and 10 bases from J, with 11 bases between. This chain's CDR3 is CASSYTLWSPLHF. For the CDR3, the DNA is TGTGCCAGCAGTTATACCCTATGGTCACCCCTCCACTTT.

This clone was observed a single time. The genes are TRBV14 and TRBJ1-2, with D maybe TRBD1 (5 bases). With 1 base removed from V and 2 bases from J, the gap between germline ends came to 8 bases. Germline V gene lookup returns CDR1 SGHDN and CDR2 FVKESK. The CDR3 extends over 14 amino acids. The CDR3: CASSQVKGNYGYTF. CDR3 nucleotide sequence: TGTGCCAGCAGCCAAGTAAAGGGGAACTATGGCTACACCTTC.

This chain uses TRBV18 with TRBJ1-6; D is unclear. Looked up from germline, CDR1 is KGHSH and CDR2 is LQKENI. The CDR3 sequence is 17 residues long. Trimming pared 7 bases from V and 5 bases from J, leaving 21 bases between. CDR3 sequence: CASCPTTLSGNNSPLHF. For the CDR3, the DNA is TGTGCCAGCTGCCCAACGACCCTCTCGGGAAATAATTCACCCCTCCACTTT.

The chain has TRBV5-1 and TRBJ1-2, with TRBD1 matching over 10 bases. The CDR3 sequence is 15 residues long. Germline V lookup: CDR1 SGHRS, CDR2 YFSETQ. The V segment lost 5 bases and the J segment 2 bases; nucleotides outside the gene matches: 6. This chain's CDR3 is CASRTGDRGNYGYTF. The CDR3 nucleotides are TGCGCCAGCAGGACAGGGGACAGGGGCAACTATGGCTACACCTTC.

The chain employs TRBV5-1 and TRBJ2-7; 9 bases are shared with TRBD2. The length of the CDR3 is 17 residues. Germline V gene data show CDR1 as SGHRS and CDR2 as YFSETQ. After removal of 0 bases from V and 5 bases from J, the junction contained 12 bases not matched to a gene. DNA for the CDR3: TGCGCCAGCAGCTTGGATGGTCCTGCGGGGGGGCAGCACGAGCAGTACTTC. This codes for CASSLDGPAGGQHEQYF.

The chain combines TRBV6-6 with TRBJ1-3; 7 nucleotides line up with TRBD1. Losses at the gene ends were 5 bases for V and 0 bases for J; bases not matched to a gene: 10. The CDR3 is 17 residues long. Germline V gene sequence: CDR1 MNHNY, CDR2 SVGAGI (reference sequence). The CDR3 DNA reads as TGTGCCAGCAGTCTAGACGGGACAGCGTTCTCTGGAAACACCATATATTTT. Translation gives CASSLDGTAFSGNTIYF.

The rearrangement joins TRBV18 to TRBJ1-1, with D hard to call. The length of the CDR3 is 13 residues. Germline loops: CDR1 KGHSH, CDR2 LQKENI. Trimming left V 6 bases short and J 1 base short, with 9 bases between. The CDR3 region has the DNA TGTGCCAGCTCCACTGGTCCGAACACTGAAGCTTTCTTT. This encodes CASSTGPNTEAFF.

This chain joins TRBV28 and TRBJ1-5; TRBD1 is a possible D gene (6 bases). V was trimmed by 3 bases and J by 2 bases, leaving 11 bases between them. The CDR3 contains 15 residues. Germline CDR1 reads MDHEN; CDR2 reads SYDVKM. The CDR3 DNA sequence: TGTGCCAGCAGTTTGGGGGGGCGACGCAATCAGCCCCAGCATTTT. Translated, it gives CASSLGGRRNQPQHF.

This clone was seen a handful of times. The sample carries other DNA sequences with the same CDR3. The chain couples TRBV18 to TRBJ1-6; 11 nucleotides match TRBD1. CDR3 length equals 14 residues. Germline CDR1 reads KGHSH; CDR2 reads LQKENI. With 6 bases clipped from V and 7 bases from J, the junction kept 2 bases outside the gene matches. This CDR3 is CASSRDRGNSPLHF. Here the CDR3 DNA reads TGTGCCAGCTCCCGGGACAGGGGGAATTCACCCCTCCACTTT.

The chain uses TRBV10-3 and TRBJ1-5; 8 bases match TRBD1. V lost 10 bases, J lost 7 bases, and 12 bases stayed unmatched. CDR3 length: 14 amino acids. Germline V lookup: CDR1 ENHRY, CDR2 SYGVKD. The CDR3 nucleotides are TGTGCCAGGACCGACAGGGGAAAAGGACAGCCCCAGCATTTT. It codes for CARTDRGKGQPQHF.